A single T cell receptor beta chain is shown here with its context. Original data processing: Reference gene primer amplification gave estimated nucleated cell counts. Generated by immunoSEQ multiplex PCR, the TCRdb table keeps only in-frame clones and is missing some. That table is the source of V, J and clone size, and D and trimming were worked out from the DNA. Of over 35,000 clones in the sample, about four fifths were seen once. Germline values: CDR1 MDHEN, CDR2 SYDVKM. Trimming pared 2 bases from V and 2 bases from J, leaving 13 bases between. CDR3 length: 15 residues. This entry is derived from a study of blood T cell repertoires in COVID-19. Study-wide background: Whether acute or convalescent, the COVID-19 samples came from the United States, Italy and Spain. PBMCs, B-cell-depleted T cells, or T cells provided the cDNA or gDNA that made up the material.

This chain connects TRBV28 to TRBJ2-7, with a tentative D call TRBD1 (6 bases). Sequences were obtained from peripheral blood. The sequence derives from a man aged 65-85 years with acute or convalescent COVID-19. As DNA, the CDR3 is TGTGCCAGCAGTTTAGAAGGGACATACGCCTACGAGCAGTACTTC. Protein: CASSLEGTYAYEQYF.